The 27 T cell receptor beta chains reported below all come from one sample, sequenced in a study of cytomegalovirus exposure and HLA in healthy donors. 60 Vbeta and 13 Jbeta primers were used in PCR. Measured with immunoSEQ multiplex PCR; TCRdb has only the in-frame clones, and not every one. The profile shows approximately 91,000 clones, around 73% of them singletons. The sequenced sample consisted of PBMCs. These receptors were taken from a female donor in good health and CMV-seronegative.

The chain links TRBV9 to TRBJ2-1, with 8 nucleotides matching TRBD2. The CDR3 runs 16 residues. Losses at the gene ends were 0 bases for V and 5 bases for J; bases not matched to a gene: 7. CDR1 and CDR2 (germline): SGDLS, YYNGEE. The CDR3 region is CASSVEASGHHNEQFF. In DNA form, the CDR3 reads TGTGCCAGCAGCGTAGAGGCTAGCGGGCACCACAATGAGCAGTTCTTC.

J is TRBJ1-5 and V is TRBV2, with TRBD1 matching over 12 bases. Germline lookup yields CDR1 SNHLY and CDR2 FYNNEI. This CDR3 region has 14 residues. The V gene end was trimmed by 6 bases and the J gene end by 6 bases; junction bases not matched to a gene: 3. The CDR3 DNA follows: TGTGCCAGCAGGGGGGGACAGGGGGCTCAGCCCCAGCATTTT. Translation gives CASRGGQGAQPQHF.

The V call is TRBV6-5, the J call TRBJ2-1; unclear D gene. V was cut by 6 bases and J by 0 bases, with 12 bases left in between. CDR1 is MNHEY and CDR2 is SVGAGI in the germline V gene. The CDR3 consists of 15 residues. CDR3 region: CASRGTKSSYNEQFF. The CDR3 bases are TGTGCCAGCAGAGGAACTAAGAGCTCCTACAATGAGCAGTTCTTC.

This clone has only one observation. The rearrangement links TRBV5-4 to TRBJ1-2; the match to TRBD1 covers 8 bases. Germline V gives CDR1 SGHNT, CDR2 YYREEE (reference sequence). This CDR3 region has 16 residues. V dropped 2 bases and J dropped 5; count of bases not matched to a gene: 11. The CDR3 bases are TGTGCCAGCAGCTTATGGGGCAGGGGGCCGAGTTATGGCTACACCTTC. Translation gives CASSLWGRGPSYGYTF.

This chain uses TRBV27 with TRBJ2-3; 8 bases align to TRBD1. This CDR3 region has 13 residues. V gave up 7 bases and J gave up 5 bases; unmatched junction bases: 5. Germline assignment: CDR1 MNHEY and CDR2 SMNVEV (reference sequence). The CDR3 nucleotides read TGTGCCAGCAACCGACAGGGGTTAGATACGCAGTATTTT. This gives the protein CASNRQGLDTQYF.

The genes are TRBV5-1 and TRBJ1-2, with 7 bases identical to TRBD1. The CDR3 contains 13 residues. Germline trimming cut 4 bases from V and 4 bases from J; bases unmatched to any gene: 4. Germline V gene sequence: CDR1 SGHRS, CDR2 YFSETQ. The CDR3 DNA sequence: TGCGCCAGCAGCCAGACAGGGCTCTATGGCTACACCTTC. It specifies CASSQTGLYGYTF. The full variable domain, with the rest looked up from reference TRBV5-1 and TRBJ1-2, is KAGVTQTPRYLIKTRGQQVTLSCSPISGHRSVSWYQQTPGQGLQFLFEYFSETQRNKGNFPGRFSGRQFSNSRSEMNVSTLELGDSALYLCASSQTGLYGYTFGSGTRLTVV.

A remark on this clone: The junction departs from the called germline gene at one end, perhaps through a read error. The chain carries TRBV7-9 and TRBJ1-4; no clear D. The CDR3 loop spans 16 amino acids. Germline values: CDR1 SEHNR, CDR2 FQNEAQ (reference sequence). The CDR3, as DNA: TGTTCCAGCAGCTTAGCGCTAACAGTTGATGGGGAAAAACTGTTTTTT. Its protein product is CSSSLALTVDGEKLFF.

The chain joins TRBV7-3 to TRBJ1-1; D not certain. V was pared by 2 bases and J by 5 bases, with 12 bases between. The germline gives CDR1 SGHTA, CDR2 FQGTGA. This CDR3 is 14 amino acids long. The CDR3 bases are TGTGCCAGCAGCTTAGAGGCCTATGGGACTGAAGCTTTCTTT. Translating it yields CASSLEAYGTEAFF.

This clone was recorded a few times. V usage is TRBV6-4 and J usage is TRBJ2-3; 8 nucleotides align to TRBD1. V was clipped by 6 bases and J by 1 base; unmatched bases: 9. The germline CDR1 and CDR2 sequences are MRHNA and SNTAGT. This CDR3 is 16 amino acids long. The CDR3 reads CASRGLQGVRTDTQYF. CDR3 DNA: TGTGCCAGCAGAGGACTACAGGGGGTCCGCACAGATACGCAGTATTTT.

The chain recombines TRBV9 with TRBJ1-4; D is perhaps TRBD1 (6 bases). The CDR3 totals 14 residues. Germline-derived CDR1 and CDR2 are SGDLS and YYNGEE. Trimming pared 3 bases from V and 3 bases from J, leaving 9 bases between. CDR3 loop: CASSAGTPNEKLFF. The CDR3, as DNA: TGTGCCAGCAGCGCCGGGACACCTAATGAAAAACTGTTTTTT. The full variable domain, completed using reference TRBV9 and TRBJ1-4, is DSGVTQTPKHLITATGQRVTLRCSPRSGDLSVYWYQQSLDQGLQFLIQYYNGEERAKGNILERFSAQQFPDLHSELNLSSLELGDSALYFCASSAGTPNEKLFFGSGTQLSVL.

This sequence joins TRBV7-6 and TRBJ2-7; 13 bases line up with TRBD2. Germline CDR1 reads SGHVS; CDR2 reads FNYEAQ. Trimming took 5 bases from V and 4 from J; bases not matched to a gene: 5. The CDR3 sequence is 15 residues long. In DNA, the CDR3 is TGTGCCAGCAGCCCCACTAGCGGGAGGGCTTACGAGCAGTACTTC. It yields the protein CASSPTSGRAYEQYF.

In this sample, this clone turned up a few times. The chain links TRBV5-1 to TRBJ2-5, with TRBD1 matching 8 bases. Germline CDR1 SGHRS, CDR2 YFSETQ. The CDR3 sequence is 15 residues long. With V trimmed by 5 bases and J by 4 bases, 10 bases remained unmatched. CDR3 amino acids: CASSSGGLPSETQYF. DNA of the CDR3: TGCGCCAGCAGTTCAGGGGGCCTTCCGTCAGAGACCCAGTACTTC.

V gene TRBV19 combines with J gene TRBJ1-2; TRBD1 agrees at 7 bases. Losses at the gene ends were 4 bases for V and 3 bases for J; bases not matched to a gene: 2. This CDR3 spans 13 amino acids. Germline assignment: CDR1 LNHDA and CDR2 SQIVND (reference sequence). CDR3 region: CASSTGQDYGYTF. In DNA form, the CDR3 reads TGTGCCAGTAGTACTGGACAGGACTATGGCTACACCTTC.

The gene calls are TRBV6-1 and TRBJ1-1; tentatively, D is TRBD1 (6 bases). Trimming removed 5 bases at V and 4 bases at J, with 14 bases between. The germline V gene encodes CDR1 MNHNS and CDR2 SASEGT. The CDR3 is made up of 14 amino acids. In nucleotides, the CDR3 is TGTGCCAGCAGTCAACAGGGTATGGGCACTGAAGCTTTCTTT. Residues: CASSQQGMGTEAFF.

The rearrangement links TRBV9 to TRBJ2-5; 7 nucleotides align to TRBD1. Trimming took 2 bases from V and 7 from J; bases not matched to a gene: 5. CDR1 SGDLS and CDR2 YYNGEE come from the germline V gene. The CDR3 runs 13 residues. For the CDR3, the DNA is TGTGCCAGCAGCGTCGACTGGACAGGGACCCAGTACTTC. Residues: CASSVDWTGTQYF.

This clone has a single count. The rearrangement uses TRBV4-1 and TRBJ2-5; 10 bases map to TRBD2. CDR1 is MGHRA and CDR2 is YSYEKL in the germline V gene. Trimming removed 4 bases from V and 5 bases from J; junction bases left unmatched: 1. CDR3 length: 13 amino acids. CDR3 sequence (DNA): TGCGCCAGCAGCCCTAGCGGGAGTGAGACCCAGTACTTC. Encoded protein: CASSPSGSETQYF.

This clone was found a few times. The chain uses TRBV10-3 and TRBJ1-2; 7 bases fit TRBD1. Germline V gives CDR1 ENHRY, CDR2 SYGVKD. V dropped 5 bases and J dropped 5; count of bases not matched to a gene: 8. CDR3 length equals 14 residues. CDR3 in amino acids: CAISKGADGYGYTF. DNA of the CDR3: TGTGCCATCAGTAAGGGGGCCGATGGATATGGCTACACCTTC.

The chain joins TRBV5-1 to TRBJ2-7; no clear D gene. Between the trimmed V and J ends, which lost 4 bases and 2 bases, there was a span of 10 bases. This CDR3 has 13 amino acids. The germline V gene encodes CDR1 SGHRS and CDR2 YFSETQ. CDR3 sequence: CASSLDGTYEQYF. In nucleotides, the CDR3 is TGCGCCAGCAGCCTAGACGGAACCTACGAGCAGTACTTC.

The CDR3 loop is CASSYRQFNEKLFF. The CDR3 DNA reads TGTGCCAGCAGTTACCGACAGTTTAATGAAAAACTGTTTTTT. This chain connects TRBV6-5 to TRBJ1-4, with D perhaps TRBD1 (5 bases). Trimming removed 2 bases from V and 4 bases from J, with 8 bases in between. The germline CDR1 and CDR2 sequences are MNHEY and SVGAGI. CDR3 size: 14 residues.

The rearrangement links TRBV6-4 to TRBJ1-3; tentatively, D is TRBD1 (5 bases). The CDR3 length is 14 residues. Germline V CDR1 and CDR2: MRHNA, SNTAGT. Trimming stripped 9 bases from V and 0 bases from J, with 12 bases between. CDR3 bases: TGTGCCAGTGGGGGGGGGATCTCTGGAAACACCATATATTTT. It specifies CASGGGISGNTIYF.

CDR3 DNA: TGTGCCAGCAGCGAGGGAACGGGTTCCAGCAATCAGCCCCAGCATTTT. Residues: CASSEGTGSSNQPQHF. The rearrangement joins TRBV21-1 to TRBJ1-5. TRBV21-1 is flagged as a pseudogene. This CDR3 is built from 16 residues.

This chain links TRBV13 with TRBJ2-2; D perhaps matches TRBD1 (5 bases). The CDR3 contains 15 residues. The V gene's germline CDR1 is PRHDT and CDR2 FYEKMQ (reference sequence). V lost 4 bases to trimming and J lost 0 bases, with 9 bases between them. The CDR3 coding sequence is TGTGCCAGCAGCTCATCGACAGCGAACACCGGGGAGCTGTTTTTT. It yields the protein CASSSSTANTGELFF.

The chain joins TRBV7-8 to TRBJ2-7, with 7 positions matching TRBD1. J lost 3 bases, V lost 6 bases, and 14 bases had no gene match. Germline V gene lookup returns CDR1 SGHVS and CDR2 FQNEAQ. This CDR3 is 16 amino acids long. The CDR3 region is CASSQSRDRAVYEQYF. The CDR3 nucleotides read TGTGCCAGCAGTCAATCTAGAGACAGGGCCGTCTACGAGCAGTACTTC.

This sequence joins TRBV6-4 and TRBJ2-7; possibly TRBD1 or TRBD2 for D (7 bases each). Trimming removed 10 bases at V and 5 bases at J, with 18 bases between. This CDR3 has 13 residues. The germline CDR1 and CDR2 sequences are MRHNA and SNTAGT. CDR3 sequence reads: CATRGEGRHEQYF. In DNA form, the CDR3 reads TGTGCCACCAGGGGGGAGGGTAGGCACGAGCAGTACTTC.

The gene calls are TRBV11-3 and TRBJ1-1; 11 bases fit TRBD1. This CDR3 is 16 amino acids long. Germline values: CDR1 SGHNT, CDR2 YENEEA. The V and J ends lost 3 bases and 4 bases, in that order; junction bases with no gene match: 7. CDR3 loop: CASSFFFGQGATEAFF. For the CDR3, the DNA is TGTGCCAGCAGCTTCTTCTTCGGACAGGGGGCCACTGAAGCTTTCTTT.

This rearrangement joins TRBV6-5 to TRBJ2-1; 11 bases fit TRBD2. After removal of 10 bases from V and 5 bases from J, the junction contained 7 bases not matched to a gene. Per germline, CDR1 MNHEY and CDR2 SVGAGI. This CDR3 spans 14 amino acids. The CDR3 here is CATRVLAGDNEQFF. In DNA, the CDR3 is TGTGCCACCCGAGTACTAGCGGGGGACAATGAGCAGTTCTTC.

CDR3 nucleotide sequence: TGTGCCTGGGGGACAGATGAAAAACTGTTTTTT. It codes for CAWGTDEKLFF. The chain couples TRBV30 to TRBJ1-4; 7 nucleotides align to TRBD1. With V trimmed by 5 bases and J by 6 bases, 0 bases remained unmatched. This CDR3 contains 11 residues. The germline V gene encodes CDR1 GTSNPN and CDR2 SVGIG (reference sequence).